This T cell receptor beta chain was observed in a study of blood T cell repertoires in COVID-19. Study-wide context: The cDNA or gDNA used as material had been derived from T cells, B-cell-depleted T cells, or PBMCs.

Germline CDR1 reads MGHDK; CDR2 reads SYGVNS. V lost 5 bases and J lost 2; bases outside the gene matches: 11. This CDR3 comprises 17 residues. Authors' data handling: It was from reference gene primer amplification that nucleated cell counts were estimated. Sequencing was performed with immunoSEQ multiplex PCR; in TCRdb, only in-frame clones are kept and a portion is missing. V and J calls plus clone size are reproduced from that table; the DNA served to infer D and trimming. This table has approximately 140,000 clones, roughly four fifths appearing once. This chain links TRBV25-1 with TRBJ2-1, with 8 bases lining up with TRBD2. Sequencing was performed on peripheral blood. The TCR comes from a human donor in a cohort sampled during active COVID-19. The CDR3 here is CASSTAGTSSPYNEQFF. CDR3 nucleotides: TGTGCCAGCAGTACGGCTGGGACTAGTTCCCCCTACAATGAGCAGTTCTTC.